The present T cell receptor beta chain was sequenced within a study of T-cell reconstitution after alpha-beta-depleted transplantation in children. A remark on this clonotype: What it binds is not known.

General study points: T cells produced anew were the main source of T-cell counts and diversity one year after transplant.

Researchers prepared the TCRbeta library using unique molecular identifiers, the study reports. TCRdb reanalysed the PCR reads using MiXCR and keeps one entry per CDR3 protein. The sample has 800,000 to 1,000,000 distinct CDR3 sequences; under 30% are singletons. V was clipped by 4 bases and J by 2 bases, with 12 bases between them. Germline CDR1 is ENHRY and CDR2 is SYGVKD. CDR3 length: 14 residues. Here the sequenced sample was PBMCs, mostly from graft donor cells, taken 360 days after TCRalphabeta/CD19-depleted stem cell transplant. The receptor's source is a boy under three years old who had a stem cell transplant for SCID, so the T cells may come from the graft donor. The chain uses TRBV10-3 and TRBJ2-7; D gene uncertain. CDR3 coding DNA: TGTGCCATCAGTGCACTCTCTACCCCCTACGAGCAGTACTTC. This codes for CAISALSTPYEQYF.